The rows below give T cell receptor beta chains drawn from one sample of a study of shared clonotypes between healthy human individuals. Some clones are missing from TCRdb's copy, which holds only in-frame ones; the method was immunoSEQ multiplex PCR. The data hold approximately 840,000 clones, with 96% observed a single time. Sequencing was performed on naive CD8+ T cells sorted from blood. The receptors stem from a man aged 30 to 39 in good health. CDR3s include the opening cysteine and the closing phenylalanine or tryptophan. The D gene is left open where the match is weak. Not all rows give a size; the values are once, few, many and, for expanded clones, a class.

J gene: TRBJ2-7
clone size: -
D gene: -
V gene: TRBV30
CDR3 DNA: TGTGCCTGGAGCACCGGGAGAGGGGGCTACGAGCAGTACTTC
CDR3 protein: CAWSTGRGGYEQYF

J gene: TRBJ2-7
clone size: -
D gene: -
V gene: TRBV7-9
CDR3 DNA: TGTGCCAGCAGCTTATCCAGGCACGGCTCCTACGAGCAGTACTTC
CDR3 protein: CASSLSRHGSYEQYF

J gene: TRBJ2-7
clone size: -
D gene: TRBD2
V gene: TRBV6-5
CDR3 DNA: TGTGCCAGCAGTTACGATTCTAGCGGGACTCACGAGCAGTACTTC
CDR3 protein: CASSYDSSGTHEQYF

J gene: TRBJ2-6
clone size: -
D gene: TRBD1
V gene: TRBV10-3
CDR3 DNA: TGTGCCATCAGGGGACAGGGTACAGGCTCTGGGGCCAACGTCCTGACTTTC
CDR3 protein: CAIRGQGTGSGANVLTF

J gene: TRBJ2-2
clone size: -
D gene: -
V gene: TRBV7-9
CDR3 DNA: TGTGCCAGCATCCCTCAACAGGGACTCGGGGAGCTGTTTTTT
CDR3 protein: CASIPQQGLGELFF

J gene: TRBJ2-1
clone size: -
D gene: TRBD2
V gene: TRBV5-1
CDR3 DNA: TGCGCCAGCAGCCTGGATCCGGGACTAGCGGGAATGGGTGAGCAGTTCTTC
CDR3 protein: CASSLDPGLAGMGEQFF

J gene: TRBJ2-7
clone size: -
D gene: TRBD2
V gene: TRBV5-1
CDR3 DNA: TGCGCCAGCAGCCAGATGCCAGTCCTAGCGGGCAATTACGAGCAGTACTTC
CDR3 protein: CASSQMPVLAGNYEQYF

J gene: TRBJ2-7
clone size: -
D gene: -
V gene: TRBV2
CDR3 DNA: TGTGCCAGCAGTGAAGCTTTTGAAAACTCCTACGAGCAGTACTTC
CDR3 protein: CASSEAFENSYEQYF

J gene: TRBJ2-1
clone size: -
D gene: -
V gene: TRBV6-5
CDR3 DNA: TGTGCCAGCAGTTACGGGGCAGGGGAGGTAAATGAGCAGTTCTTC
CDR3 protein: CASSYGAGEVNEQFF

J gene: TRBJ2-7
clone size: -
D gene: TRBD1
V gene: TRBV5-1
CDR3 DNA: TGCGCCAGCAGCTTGGGGCGGGGGACAGGGGGCTCCGAGCAGTACTTC
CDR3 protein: CASSLGRGTGGSEQYF

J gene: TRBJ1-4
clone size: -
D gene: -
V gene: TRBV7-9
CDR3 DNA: TGTGCCAGCAGGAAGGCGGGGGCAGGGGTTGAAAAACTGTTTTTT
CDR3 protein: CASRKAGAGVEKLFF

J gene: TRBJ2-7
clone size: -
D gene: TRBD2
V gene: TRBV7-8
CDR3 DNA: TGTGCCAGCAGCCCCGGGACTAGCGGGAGATTTGCCTACGAGCAGTACTTC
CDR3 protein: CASSPGTSGRFAYEQYF

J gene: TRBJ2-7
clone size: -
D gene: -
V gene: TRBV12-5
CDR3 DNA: TGTGCTAGTGGTCTTGGGACGAAGGGTGCCGAGCAGTACTTC
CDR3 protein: CASGLGTKGAEQYF

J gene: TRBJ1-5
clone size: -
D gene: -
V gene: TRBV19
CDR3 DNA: TGTGCCAGTAGTATCTGGGGCAGGGGTAATCAGCCCCAGCATTTT
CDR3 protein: CASSIWGRGNQPQHF

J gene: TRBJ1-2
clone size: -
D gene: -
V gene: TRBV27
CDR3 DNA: TGTGCCAGCAGTTTATCGAGGATAACCTATGGCTACACCTTC
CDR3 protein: CASSLSRITYGYTF

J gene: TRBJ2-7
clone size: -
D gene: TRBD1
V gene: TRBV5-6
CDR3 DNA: TGTGCCAGCAGCCGGTCGTCGGGACAGGGGTGGTACGAGCAGTACTTC
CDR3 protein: CASSRSSGQGWYEQYF

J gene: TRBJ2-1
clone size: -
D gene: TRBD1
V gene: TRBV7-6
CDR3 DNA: TGTGCCAGCGGGGATTACCGGGACAGGGGTGATGAGCAGTTCTTC
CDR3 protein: CASGDYRDRGDEQFF

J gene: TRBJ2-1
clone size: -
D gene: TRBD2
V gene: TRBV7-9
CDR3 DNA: TGTGCCAGCAGCCGGACTAGCGGGATGTCCTACAATGAGCAGTTCTTC
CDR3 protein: CASSRTSGMSYNEQFF

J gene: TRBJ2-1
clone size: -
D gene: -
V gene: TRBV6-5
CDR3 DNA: TGTGCCAGCAGCCATCCGGGTTTTACCCCAGATGAGCAGTTCTTC
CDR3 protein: CASSHPGFTPDEQFF

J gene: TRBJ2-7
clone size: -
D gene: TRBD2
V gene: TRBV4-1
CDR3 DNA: TGCGCCAGCAGCCAAGAAGGAGGTCTAGCGGGAGTCTACGAGCAGTACTTC
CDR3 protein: CASSQEGGLAGVYEQYF

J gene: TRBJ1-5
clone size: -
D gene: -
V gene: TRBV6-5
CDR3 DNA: TGTGCCAGCAGCCAAAACTGGGGGCAGCCCCAGCATTTT
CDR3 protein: CASSQNWGQPQHF

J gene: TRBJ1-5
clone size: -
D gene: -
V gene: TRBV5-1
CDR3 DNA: TGCGCCAGCAGCTTGGAGGGGGTACCCAATCAGCCCCAGCATTTT
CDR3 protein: CASSLEGVPNQPQHF

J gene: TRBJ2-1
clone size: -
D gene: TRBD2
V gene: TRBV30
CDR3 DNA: TGTGCATTGACTAGCGGGTCCTACAATGAGCAGTTCTTC
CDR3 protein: CALTSGSYNEQFF

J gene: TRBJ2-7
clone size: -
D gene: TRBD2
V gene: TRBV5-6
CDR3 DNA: TGTGCCAGCAGCTTGATGACTAGCGGGGCCTACGAGCAGTACTTC
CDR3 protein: CASSLMTSGAYEQYF

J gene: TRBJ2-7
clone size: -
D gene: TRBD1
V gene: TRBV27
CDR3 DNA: TGTGCCAGCAGTTTATTCGGGACAGGGGTCCCCTACGAGCAGTACTTC
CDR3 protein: CASSLFGTGVPYEQYF

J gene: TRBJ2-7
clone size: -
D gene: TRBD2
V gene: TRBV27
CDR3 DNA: TGTGCCAGCAGTTTCTTTACTAGCGGCCACCCCTACGAGCAGTACTTC
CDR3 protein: CASSFFTSGHPYEQYF

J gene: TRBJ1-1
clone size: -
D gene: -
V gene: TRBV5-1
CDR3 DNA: TGCGCCAGCAGCTTGAACGCGGGGATCGGCACTGAAGCTTTCTTT
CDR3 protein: CASSLNAGIGTEAFF

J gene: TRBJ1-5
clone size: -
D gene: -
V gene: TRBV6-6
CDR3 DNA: TGTGCCAGCAGTACCGATCGGTCGACTTTCAATCAGCCCCAGCATTTT
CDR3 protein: CASSTDRSTFNQPQHF

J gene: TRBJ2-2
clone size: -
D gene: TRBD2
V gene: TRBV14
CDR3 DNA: TGTGCCAGCAGCCAGGCGGGAGGGTTCACCGGGGAGCTGTTTTTT
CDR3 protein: CASSQAGGFTGELFF

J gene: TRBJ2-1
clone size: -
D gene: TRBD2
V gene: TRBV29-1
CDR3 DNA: TGCAGCGTTTTAGCGGGAGTAGGAAATGAGCAGTTCTTC
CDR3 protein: CSVLAGVGNEQFF

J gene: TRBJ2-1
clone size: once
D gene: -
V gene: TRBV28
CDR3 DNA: TGTGCCAGCAGTTTCCGGGTGTCCAATGAGCAGTTCTTC
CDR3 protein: CASSFRVSNEQFF

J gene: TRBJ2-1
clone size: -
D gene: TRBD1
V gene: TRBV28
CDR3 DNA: TGTGCCAGCAGTTTGGGGACAGGGGCCTACAATGAGCAGTTCTTC
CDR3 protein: CASSLGTGAYNEQFF

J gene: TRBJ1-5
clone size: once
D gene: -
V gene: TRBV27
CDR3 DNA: TGTGCCAGCAGTGTCGGGGTCGCAGGCAATCAGCCCCAGCATTTT
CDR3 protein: CASSVGVAGNQPQHF

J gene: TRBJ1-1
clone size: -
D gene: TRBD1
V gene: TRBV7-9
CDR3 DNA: TGTGCCAGTCAGCTTAGTAGGACAGGGGATAACACTGAAGCTTTCTTT
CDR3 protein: CASQLSRTGDNTEAFF

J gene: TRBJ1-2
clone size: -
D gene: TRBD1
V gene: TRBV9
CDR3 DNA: TGTGCCAGCAGCGTCGCAGGGGGCAGCTATGGCTACACCTTC
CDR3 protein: CASSVAGGSYGYTF